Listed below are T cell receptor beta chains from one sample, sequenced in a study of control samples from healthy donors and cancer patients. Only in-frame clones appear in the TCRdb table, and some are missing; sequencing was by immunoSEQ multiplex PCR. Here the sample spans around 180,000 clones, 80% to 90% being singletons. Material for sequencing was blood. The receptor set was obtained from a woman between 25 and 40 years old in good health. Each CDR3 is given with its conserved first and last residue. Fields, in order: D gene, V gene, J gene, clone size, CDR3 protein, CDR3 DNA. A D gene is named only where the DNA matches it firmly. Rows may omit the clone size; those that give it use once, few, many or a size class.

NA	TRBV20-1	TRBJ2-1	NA	CSARGDNEQFF	TGCAGTGCTAGAGGAGACAATGAGCAGTTCTTC
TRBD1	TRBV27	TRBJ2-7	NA	CASSTGTVYEQYF	TGTGCCAGCAGCACCGGGACAGTTTACGAGCAGTACTTC
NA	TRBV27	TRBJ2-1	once	CASSLGGPGDEQFF	TGTGCCAGCAGTTTAGGGGGGCCGGGGGATGAGCAGTTCTTC
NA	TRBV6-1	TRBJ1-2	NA	CASSDLAGLYGYTF	TGTGCCAGCAGTGACCTTGCAGGGCTGTATGGCTACACCTTC
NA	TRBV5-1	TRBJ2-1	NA	CASSLAGYNNEQFF	TGCGCCAGCAGCTTGGCCGGCTACAACAATGAGCAGTTCTTC
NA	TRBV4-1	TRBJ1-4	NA	CASSQATILLTNEKLFF	TGCGCCAGCAGCCAAGCCACGATACTACTGACGAATGAAAAACTGTTTTTT
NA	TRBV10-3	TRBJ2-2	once	CAISEVGRRNTGELFF	TGTGCCATCAGTGAAGTCGGCAGGCGGAACACCGGGGAGCTGTTTTTT
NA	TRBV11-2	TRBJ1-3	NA	CASRSGDTIYF	TGTGCCAGCAGGTCCGGCGACACCATATATTTT
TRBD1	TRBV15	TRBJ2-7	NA	CATSRDRGQSAIYEQYF	TGTGCCACCAGCAGAGATCGGGGACAGAGTGCAATCTACGAGCAGTACTTC
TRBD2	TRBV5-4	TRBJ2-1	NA	CASSLGREVYNEQFF	TGTGCCAGCAGCCTGGGGCGGGAGGTCTACAATGAGCAGTTCTTC
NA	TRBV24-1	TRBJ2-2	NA	CATSDLESELFF	TGTGCCACCAGTGATTTGGAGTCGGAGCTGTTTTTT
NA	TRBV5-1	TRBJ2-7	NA	CASSLNDGRQYF	TGCGCCAGCAGCTTAAATGATGGGCGGCAGTACTTC
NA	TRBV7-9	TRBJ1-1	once	CASSLEYAEAFF	TGTGCCAGCAGCTTAGAGTACGCTGAAGCTTTCTTT
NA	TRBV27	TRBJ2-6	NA	CASRRLGSPGANVLTF	TGTGCCAGCCGACGACTAGGATCCCCCGGGGCCAACGTCCTGACTTTC
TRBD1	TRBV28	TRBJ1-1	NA	CASRGDRATEAFF	TGTGCCAGCAGGGGGGACAGGGCCACTGAAGCTTTCTTT
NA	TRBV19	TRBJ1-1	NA	CASSIIWGETEAFF	TGTGCCAGTAGTATAATATGGGGGGAAACTGAAGCTTTCTTT
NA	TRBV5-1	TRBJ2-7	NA	CASREARGAYEQYF	TGCGCCAGCAGGGAGGCCAGAGGGGCTTACGAGCAGTACTTC
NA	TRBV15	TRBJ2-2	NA	CATIGGQYTGELFF	TGTGCCACCATCGGGGGGCAGTACACCGGGGAGCTGTTTTTT
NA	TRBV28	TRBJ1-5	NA	CASSGAFGESQPQHF	TGTGCCAGCAGTGGGGCTTTTGGTGAGAGTCAGCCCCAGCATTTT
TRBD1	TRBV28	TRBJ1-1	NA	CASSHRRGGTEAFF	TGTGCCAGCAGTCACCGCAGGGGGGGCACTGAAGCTTTCTTT
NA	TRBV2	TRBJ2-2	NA	CASSVGSTNTGELFF	TGTGCCAGCAGTGTCGGCAGTACGAACACCGGGGAGCTGTTTTTT
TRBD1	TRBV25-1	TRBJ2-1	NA	CASLGTGDYNEQFF	TGTGCCAGCCTCGGGACAGGCGACTACAATGAGCAGTTCTTC
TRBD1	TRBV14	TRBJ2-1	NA	CASSRSGQSYNEQFF	TGTGCCAGCAGCCGCTCGGGACAGAGCTACAATGAGCAGTTCTTC